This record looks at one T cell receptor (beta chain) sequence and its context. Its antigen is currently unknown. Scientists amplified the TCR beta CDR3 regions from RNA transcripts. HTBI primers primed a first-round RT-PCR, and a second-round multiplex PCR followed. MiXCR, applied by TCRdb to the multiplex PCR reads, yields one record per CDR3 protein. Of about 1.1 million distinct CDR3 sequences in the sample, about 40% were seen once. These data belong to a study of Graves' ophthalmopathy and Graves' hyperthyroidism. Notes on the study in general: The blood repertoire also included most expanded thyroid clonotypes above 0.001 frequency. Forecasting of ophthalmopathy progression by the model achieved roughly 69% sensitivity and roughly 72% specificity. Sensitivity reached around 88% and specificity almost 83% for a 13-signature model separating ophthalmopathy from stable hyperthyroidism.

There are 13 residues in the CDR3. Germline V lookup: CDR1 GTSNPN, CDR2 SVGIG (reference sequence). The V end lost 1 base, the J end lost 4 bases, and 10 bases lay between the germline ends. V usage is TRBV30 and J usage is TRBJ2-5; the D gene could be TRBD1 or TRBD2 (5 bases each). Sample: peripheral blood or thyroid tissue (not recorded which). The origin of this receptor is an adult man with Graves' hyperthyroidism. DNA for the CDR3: TGTGCCTGGAGTGGAGGGGTTCGAGAGACCCAGTACTTC. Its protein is CAWSGGVRETQYF.